One T cell receptor (beta chain) is described in this entry. In this sample, this clonotype turned up a few times. Its antigen has not been determined. There are no base qualities to consult, and no much larger clone falls within one base. Library method: PCR. Sequencing used an Illumina HiSeq 2500. Molecular barcoding was employed in the preparation of TCR libraries, with unique molecular identifiers being used to normalize TCRbeta repertoire quantification. TCRdb itself trimmed the public reads at Q25 with fastp, ran MiXCR and retained productive beta chains. Each entry is one CDR3 protein sequence, shown with its most common DNA and genes. A total of almost 400,000 distinct CDR3 sequences appear in this sample, 20% of them only once. Of the sample, around 4% is held by the ten largest clones. The record originates from a study of T-cell reconstitution after alpha-beta-depleted transplantation in children (dated by TCRdb to about 2016). For the wider study: Using TCR repertoire profiling, the study followed T-cell immune reconstitution in a quantitative way in children after TCRalphabeta/CD19-depleted allogeneic hematopoietic cell transplantation.

CDR1 and CDR2 are drawn from the germline V gene (reference sequence): SEHNR, FQNEAQ. The CDR3 runs 13 amino acids, cysteine and phenylalanine included. Solely the CDR3 DNA is kept, with 39 bases framed from the first base. V is cut by 4 bases and J by 7 bases, and the space between the germline ends is 11 bases. This chain joins TRBV7-9 to TRBJ2-1; the best D guess is TRBD1, with 5 bases matching. This sample comprised PBMCs from the stem cell graft donor, obtained from the stem cell graft. The receptor was derived from a human donor who donated a stem cell graft to a child with acute myeloid leukemia. The CDR3 region has the sequence CASSYGAGNEQFF. DNA sequence: TGTGCCAGCAGCTATGGGGCCGGGAATGAGCAGTTCTTC. Full variable domain (CDR3 extended with the reference TRBV7-9 and TRBJ2-1 proteins): DTGVSQNPRHKITKRGQNVTFRCDPISEHNRLYWYRQTLGQGPEFLTYFQNEAQLEKSRLLSDRFSAERPKGSFSTLEIQRTEQGDSAMYLCASSYGAGNEQFFGPGTRLTVL.